The following is a TCR beta chain sequence with its context. The data derive from a study of blood T cell repertoires in COVID-19. Using immunoSEQ multiplex PCR, the repertoire was profiled, and TCRdb retains in-frame clones only, with some absent. Of 90,000 to 100,000 clones detected, around 85% appear once; the ten largest clones hold roughly an eighth. The CDR3 extends over 13 amino acids. Germline values: CDR1 SEHNR, CDR2 FQNEAQ (reference sequence). The V end was cut by 3 bases, the J end by 7 bases, with 10 bases between. The TCR comes from a human donor in a cohort sampled during active COVID-19. The sample was peripheral blood. This chain joins TRBV7-9 and TRBJ1-5, with D possibly TRBD1 on 6 matching bases. CDR3: CASSFYREQPQHF. In nucleotides, the CDR3 is TGTGCCAGCAGCTTTTACAGGGAACAGCCCCAGCATTTT.